What follows describes a single T cell receptor (beta chain). This clonotype occurred many times. Its target antigen remains unknown. No base quality information exists; no much larger clone differs at one position. The sample originates from a study of T cells in Graves' hyperthyroidism and ophthalmopathy (dated 2019 in TCRdb). Notes on the research overall: Peripheral blood was collected at initial diagnosis, before any treatment. A discovery cohort of about a hundred patients, approximately 45 with Graves' ophthalmopathy and fewer than 65 with stable Graves' hyperthyroidism, was used to find distinguishing TCR V-J signatures. An independent validation cohort of about 19 hyperthyroidism patients and 17 patients who later progressed to ophthalmopathy tested prospective prediction of ophthalmopathy. For training and testing, the 100 or so patients in the discovery cohort were randomly divided in a 7:3 ratio. In addition, the study compared T-cell repertoires in thyroid tissue and in blood from several Graves' hyperthyroidism patients. Once sampling was done, hyperthyroidism patients were given methimazole at a starting dose of 30 mg daily, whereas ophthalmopathy patients were given high-dose intravenous methylprednisolone. According to the paper, TCR Vbeta CDR3 sequencing was carried out on approximately 140 peripheral blood samples, which came from 40 to 45 ophthalmopathy, around 74 hyperthyroidism and approximately 17 progressor patients. What the work shows at the level of the full study, not this receptor alone: Sample size was not statistically predetermined, and blinding of investigators to group allocation was not performed. In cross-validation, a model built on a 13 V-J signature told ophthalmopathy apart from stable hyperthyroidism with approximately 90% sensitivity and about 81% specificity, and in testing the same model reached 80%/75%. In validation, the model predicted progression to ophthalmopathy with over 60% sensitivity and around 72% specificity, a median of about six months before onset. Most expanded thyroid clonotypes (frequency above 0.001) were also detected in blood, a finding suggesting that blood repertoires may reflect thyroid immune responses.

Hyperthyroidism patients were newly diagnosed, with disease duration under 2 months, and aged 18 to 65 years. Exclusion was applied to patients with uncontrolled infections, other autoimmune diseases, pregnancy or lactation. Clinical symptoms, serum thyroxine and TRAb, thyroid ultrasound, and orbital computed tomography formed the basis for the diagnoses. Blood from progressor patients was collected at the time of first diagnosis with hyperthyroidism, before any ophthalmopathy symptoms had appeared. Ficoll-Paque density gradient centrifugation was used to isolate PBMCs from under 11 ml of fresh peripheral blood. Patients classed as progressors first received a Graves' hyperthyroidism diagnosis and then went on to develop ophthalmopathy during follow-up. Trizol reagent was used to extract total RNA, and RNA quality was then checked on an Agilent 2100 Bioanalyzer. The TCR beta CDR3 regions were amplified from RNA transcripts. The TCR CDR3 was subjected to a first round of RT-PCR using the HTBI primer set and the Qiagen OneStep RT-PCR kit. The libraries were constructed in a second round of multiplex PCR and then size-selected and purified. Sequencing of the libraries was done on an Illumina HiSeq2000 using paired-end 100 bp reads. In the authors' own workflow: SOAPnuke was used to process the raw data, removing reads that contained adapters or uncalled bases, had a mean Phred below 15, or lacked an exact match to the constant primer or identifier. COPE v1.2.5 was used to merge the high-quality paired reads, and each unique nucleotide sequence was defined as a clonotype. Clonotypes were aligned to IMGT TRBV, TRBD and TRBJ reference segments using MiTCR v1.1. Analysis was restricted to V-J combinations with a frequency above 0.0001, which covered roughly 99% of repertoires. The TCS score was defined as the ratio of F50 (clonal expansion) to E x V (chaos), calculated using BLOSUM62-based TCRdist between CDR3 peptides within each V-J. Welch's t-statistics and random forest reduced fewer than 550 V-J features to about 13, which were used in a naive Bayes classifier (R e1071). TCRdb reanalyzed the raw reads on its own, using fastp at Q25 for trimming and MiXCR for clone calling, and kept in-frame beta chains. For every CDR3 protein sequence, its rows merge into one entry that carries the most common genes and DNA. TCRdb assigned the V and J calls; the authors' analysis was not used. Recorded for this sample are 370,000 or so distinct CDR3 sequences; about a sixth of them occurred a single time. In total, the top ten clones hold about a quarter of the sample.

V loses 7 bases, J loses 0 bases, and the germline ends lie 12 bases apart. As encoded in the germline V gene, CDR1 is MNHNS while CDR2 is SASEGT. Measured from the cysteine to the phenylalanine, the CDR3 is 15 residues long. Only the CDR3 region is kept as DNA, spanning 45 bases read in frame from base 1. The chain is encoded by TRBV6-1 joined to TRBJ2-2; TRBD1 could be the D gene, as 5 bases match. This receptor was identified in a young woman with Graves' hyperthyroidism that later progressed to Graves' ophthalmopathy. Input material: blood. The nucleotide sequence is given as TGTGCCAGCATCGGAAGGGGTGCGAACACCGGGGAGCTGTTTTTT. Its product reads: CASIGRGANTGELFF.